This TCR beta chain stems from a study of blood T cell repertoires in COVID-19 (TCRdb year 2020). Regarding the study in general: Samples from collaborators originated in the United States, Italy and Spain and spanned both the acute and convalescent phases of COVID-19. HLA class I and class II types, where available, came from metadata supplied by the sample provider rather than from assay-based typing. The repertoires were made available in a free public database intended to serve as a resource for research on the immune response to SARS-CoV-2. The sample metadata nearly always contained a de-identified subject ID, COVID-19 status, age in years and sex. The dataset comprised deeply sampled blood TCRbeta repertoires from subjects exposed to, actively infected with, or recovered from COVID-19. The samples were drawn from two sources: the first 160 participants of the ongoing ImmuneRACE study, and 950 to 1,500 subjects contributed by 6 global collaborators. The prospective study material was composed of cDNA or gDNA derived from T cells, B-cell-depleted T cells, or PBMCs. Study-wide conclusions, independent of this receptor: How much clinical and demographic metadata was included differed by source and by participant, and the metadata was provided uncurated.

TCRbeta CDR3 regions were amplified from genomic DNA by means of the immunoSEQ Assay, a bias-controlled multiplex PCR. The source study handled its data this way. The number of nucleated cells in each sample was estimated by amplification of reference gene primers within the assay. Sequence reads were collapsed and filtered to measure the absolute abundance of every unique TCRbeta CDR3 rearrangement. For each sample, productive Simpson clonality was calculated as the square root of Simpson's diversity index over productive rearrangements. Not all clones reach the TCRdb copy of this immuneACCESS table, which keeps in-frame sequences only. Checked studies attribute under half of the gap to unresolved V genes and leave the rest unexplained. V and J calls and clone size are those listed in that table; D and trimming were worked out from the DNA. This sample has about 170,000 clones in its table, and roughly four fifths of those were observed once. The top ten clonotypes cover 9.5% to 13% of the sample.

Whole blood was collected in K2EDTA tubes by collaborating institutions according to the institutions' own protocols. For TCRbeta analysis, collaborator samples were shipped as frozen whole blood, as isolated PBMCs, or as DNA extracted from either sample type. In the germline V gene, CDR1 corresponds to SNHLY and CDR2 to FYNNEI. Trimming at the junction amounts to 6 bases on V and 2 bases on J, and the germline ends lie 11 bases apart. The CDR3 runs 14 amino acids, cysteine and phenylalanine included. Kept here is only the CDR3 DNA, which spans 42 bases and is read in frame from base 1. About this clone: The antigen it binds to is not known. One base away there is no much larger clone; base qualities are not given.

This TCR was recovered from a man between 65 and 85 years old with active or convalescent COVID-19. In this chain, TRBV2 is recombined with TRBJ1-5, with an unclear D gene assignment. Sequenced: peripheral blood. The encoded CDR3 is CASRFQDGNQPQHF. The sequenced DNA is TGTGCCAGCAGATTCCAGGATGGCAATCAGCCCCAGCATTTT.